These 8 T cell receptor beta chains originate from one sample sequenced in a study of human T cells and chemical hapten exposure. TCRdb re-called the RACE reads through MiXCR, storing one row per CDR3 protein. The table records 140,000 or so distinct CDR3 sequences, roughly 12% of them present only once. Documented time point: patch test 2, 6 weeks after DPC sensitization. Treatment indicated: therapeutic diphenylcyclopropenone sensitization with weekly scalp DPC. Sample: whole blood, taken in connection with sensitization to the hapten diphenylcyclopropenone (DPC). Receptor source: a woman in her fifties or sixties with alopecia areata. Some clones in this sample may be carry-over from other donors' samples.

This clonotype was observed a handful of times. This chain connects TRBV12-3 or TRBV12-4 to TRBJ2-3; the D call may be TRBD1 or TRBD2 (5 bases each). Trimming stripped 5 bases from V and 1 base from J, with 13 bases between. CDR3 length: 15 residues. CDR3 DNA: TGTGCCAGCAGTCCAACTAGGGGAGGCACAGATACGCAGTATTTT. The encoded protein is CASSPTRGGTDTQYF.

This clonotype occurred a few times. CDR3 loop: CSAPGRRDYNSPLHF. The CDR3 nucleotides are TGCAGTGCCCCGGGGAGGAGGGACTATAATTCACCCCTCCACTTT. V is TRBV20-1 and J is TRBJ1-6, with D unclear. The CDR3 extends over 15 amino acids. Germline V gives CDR1 DFQATT, CDR2 SNEGSKA (reference sequence). V lost 6 bases to trimming and J lost 3 bases, with 15 bases between them.

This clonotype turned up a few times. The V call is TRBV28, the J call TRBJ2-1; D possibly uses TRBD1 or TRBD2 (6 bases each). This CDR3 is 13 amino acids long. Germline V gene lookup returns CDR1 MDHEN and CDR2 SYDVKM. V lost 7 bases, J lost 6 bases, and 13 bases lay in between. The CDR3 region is CASNGGRRNEQFF. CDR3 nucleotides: TGTGCCAGCAACGGGGGCAGACGCAATGAGCAGTTCTTC. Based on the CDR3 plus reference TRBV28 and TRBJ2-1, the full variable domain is DVKVTQSSRYLVKRTGEKVFLECVQDMDHENMFWYRQDPGLGLRLIYFSYDVKMKEKGDIPEGYSVSREKKERFSLILESASTNQTSMYLCASNGGRRNEQFFGPGTRLTVL.

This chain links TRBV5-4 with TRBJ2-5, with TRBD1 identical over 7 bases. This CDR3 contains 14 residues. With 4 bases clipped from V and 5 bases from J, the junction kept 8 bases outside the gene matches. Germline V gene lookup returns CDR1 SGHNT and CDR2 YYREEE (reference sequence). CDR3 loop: CASSGKGAVETQYF. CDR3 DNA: TGTGCCAGCAGCGGAAAGGGGGCAGTGGAGACCCAGTACTTC.

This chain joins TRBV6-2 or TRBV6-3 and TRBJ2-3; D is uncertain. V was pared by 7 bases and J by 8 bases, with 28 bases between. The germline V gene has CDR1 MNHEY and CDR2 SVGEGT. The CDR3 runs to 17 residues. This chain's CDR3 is CASTPMERSAGWGTQYF. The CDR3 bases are TGTGCCAGCACCCCCATGGAGCGCTCAGCTGGGTGGGGTACGCAGTATTTT.

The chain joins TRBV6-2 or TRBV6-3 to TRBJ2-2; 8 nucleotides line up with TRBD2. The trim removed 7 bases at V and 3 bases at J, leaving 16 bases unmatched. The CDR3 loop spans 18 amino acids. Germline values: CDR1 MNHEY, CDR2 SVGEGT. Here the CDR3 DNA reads TGTGCCAGCAACCCCTCTGGTGGGCTAGCGGGTTACACCGGGGAGCTGTTTTTT. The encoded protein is CASNPSGGLAGYTGELFF.

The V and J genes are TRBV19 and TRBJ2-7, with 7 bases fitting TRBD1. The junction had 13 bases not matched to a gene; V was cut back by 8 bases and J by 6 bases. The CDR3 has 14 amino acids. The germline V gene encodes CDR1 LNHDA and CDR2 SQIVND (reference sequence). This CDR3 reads CASSPAGGLGEQYF. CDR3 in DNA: TGTGCCAGTTCGCCGGCAGGGGGTCTGGGCGAGCAGTACTTC.

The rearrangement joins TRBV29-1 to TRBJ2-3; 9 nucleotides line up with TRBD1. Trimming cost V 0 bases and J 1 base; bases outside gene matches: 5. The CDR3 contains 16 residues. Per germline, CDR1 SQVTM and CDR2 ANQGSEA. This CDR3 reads CSVEDRRTGGTDTQYF. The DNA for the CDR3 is TGCAGCGTTGAAGATCGGCGGACAGGGGGCACAGATACGCAGTATTTT.